The 21 T cell receptor beta chains below come from one sample, sequenced in a study of technical replicates of blood from several donors. Some clones are missing from TCRdb's copy, which holds only in-frame ones; the method was immunoSEQ multiplex PCR. The table lists more than 60,000 clones, just under 95% of them singletons, with 0.2% to 0.3% in the top ten. Sequences were obtained from T cells isolated from PBMCs. The receptor source for this set is a human donor in good health.

The rearrangement joins TRBV5-1 to TRBJ1-5; 10 nucleotides match TRBD1. Germline V lookup: CDR1 SGHRS, CDR2 YFSETQ. The CDR3 is 15 residues long. With V trimmed by 3 bases and J by 3 bases, 3 bases remained unmatched. CDR3 nucleotide sequence: TGCGCCAGCAGCTCAGGACAGGGGGACAATCAGCCCCAGCATTTT. Translation gives CASSSGQGDNQPQHF.

The V call is TRBV4-2, the J call TRBJ1-1, with 9 bases aligning to TRBD1. CDR3 length equals 16 residues. Germline V lookup: CDR1 LGHNA, CDR2 YNFKEQ. V lost 4 bases, J lost 0 bases, and 6 bases stayed unmatched. The CDR3 loop reads CASSLPRDRVNTEAFF. The DNA for the CDR3 is TGTGCCAGCAGCCTACCGAGGGACAGGGTGAACACTGAAGCTTTCTTT.

The chain has TRBV9 and TRBJ2-1; D remains ambiguous. The CDR3 length is 13 residues. The V end lost 2 bases, the J end lost 6 bases, and 9 bases lay between the germline ends. The germline V gene has CDR1 SGDLS and CDR2 YYNGEE. CDR3 loop: CASSVLSGNEQFF. The CDR3 DNA reads TGTGCCAGCAGCGTTTTGTCCGGCAATGAGCAGTTCTTC.

The chain is built from TRBV5-4 and TRBJ1-1, with 7 bases fitting TRBD1. CDR3 length: 15 residues. The junction had 9 bases not matched to a gene; V was cut back by 4 bases and J by 3 bases. Germline V gives CDR1 SGHNT, CDR2 YYREEE (reference sequence). Here the CDR3 reads CASSVYRGGDTEAFF. DNA for the CDR3: TGTGCCAGCAGCGTATACAGGGGCGGGGACACTGAAGCTTTCTTT.

The chain carries TRBV5-4 and TRBJ2-7; 11 nucleotides align to TRBD2. This CDR3 is built from 14 residues. Losses at the gene ends were 1 base for V and 3 bases for J; bases not matched to a gene: 0. CDR1 is SGHNT, CDR2 YYREEE, per germline (reference sequence). CDR3 protein: CASSLTSGSYEQYF. Here the CDR3 DNA reads TGTGCCAGCAGCTTGACTAGCGGGAGCTACGAGCAGTACTTC.

The gene calls are TRBV6-1 and TRBJ1-6; D remains unclear. Trimming removed 2 bases from V and 9 bases from J, with 14 bases in between. The CDR3 totals 15 residues. The V gene's germline CDR1 is MNHNS and CDR2 SASEGT. The CDR3 nucleotides are TGTGCCAGCAGTGAACTATTTGGGCTTGGTTCACCCCTCCACTTT. This encodes CASSELFGLGSPLHF.

This clone appeared once. V and J are TRBV2 and TRBJ2-3; D is uncertain. This CDR3 comprises 11 residues. Trimming took 6 bases from V and 10 from J, leaving 11 bases between them. Germline V lookup: CDR1 SNHLY, CDR2 FYNNEI. CDR3 protein: CASRVVYPQYF. The CDR3 nucleotides read TGTGCCAGCAGGGTAGTTTATCCGCAGTATTTT.

The chain carries TRBV30 and TRBJ2-7; tentatively, D is TRBD1 (5 bases). This CDR3 contains 11 residues. Trimming took off 8 bases at V and 3 bases at J, with 11 bases between the two ends. In germline, CDR1 is GTSNPN, CDR2 SVGIG (reference sequence). The CDR3 spells CARKGIYEQYF. The CDR3 DNA reads TGTGCCCGAAAGGGGATCTACGAGCAGTACTTC.

This clone has only one observation. This rearrangement joins TRBV19 to TRBJ1-1, with D uncertain. Germline V gene data show CDR1 as LNHDA and CDR2 as SQIVND (reference sequence). With 7 bases removed from V and 0 bases from J, the gap between germline ends came to 15 bases. The CDR3 sequence is 15 residues long. In nucleotides, the CDR3 is TGTGCCAGTAACCCCCTCCCACAGATGAACACTGAAGCTTTCTTT. It is translated as CASNPLPQMNTEAFF.

This chain connects TRBV5-1 to TRBJ1-1; D is unclear. The CDR3 is 11 residues long. V was pared by 2 bases and J by 10 bases, with 9 bases between. Germline loops: CDR1 SGHRS, CDR2 YFSETQ. CDR3 sequence (DNA): TGCGCCAGCAGCTTCGGGATTGGAGCTTTCTTT. Translating gives CASSFGIGAFF.

The V call is TRBV5-1, the J call TRBJ2-5, with a tentative D call TRBD2 (5 bases). Trimming shortened V by 0 bases and J by 2 bases, and 8 bases separated the two germline ends. The CDR3 runs 14 residues. Looked up from germline, CDR1 is SGHRS and CDR2 is YFSETQ. CDR3 loop: CASSLDPGQETQYF. DNA of the CDR3: TGCGCCAGCAGCTTGGATCCGGGACAAGAGACCCAGTACTTC. The whole variable domain, filled in from reference TRBV5-1 and TRBJ2-5, reads KAGVTQTPRYLIKTRGQQVTLSCSPISGHRSVSWYQQTPGQGLQFLFEYFSETQRNKGNFPGRFSGRQFSNSRSEMNVSTLELGDSALYLCASSLDPGQETQYFGPGTRLLVL.

V is TRBV27 and J is TRBJ2-5; possibly TRBD1 for D (5 bases). V was trimmed by 3 bases and J by 5 bases, leaving 7 bases between them. This CDR3 has 12 amino acids. The V gene's germline CDR1 is MNHEY and CDR2 SMNVEV (reference sequence). Written as DNA, the CDR3 is TGTGCCAGCAGTTTTTCAGGGGAGACCCAGTACTTC. This translates into CASSFSGETQYF.

The chain carries TRBV7-3 and TRBJ2-3; D remains ambiguous. The CDR3 spans 14 residues. CDR1 is SGHTA, CDR2 FQGTGA, per germline. Trimming removed 1 base at V and 2 bases at J, with 7 bases between. CDR3 sequence: CASSLNANTDTQYF. The CDR3 DNA sequence: TGTGCCAGCAGCTTAAACGCTAACACAGATACGCAGTATTTT.

This clone has a single count. The rearrangement links TRBV7-7 to TRBJ2-1, with 14 nucleotides matching TRBD2. CDR3 length: 14 amino acids. Trimming removed 5 bases from V and 8 bases from J; junction bases left unmatched: 2. Germline V gene sequence: CDR1 SSHAT, CDR2 FNYEAQ (reference sequence). The CDR3 spells CASSPGLAGDEQFF. The CDR3 DNA follows: TGTGCCAGCAGCCCGGGACTAGCGGGAGATGAGCAGTTCTTC.

The chain joins TRBV6-5 to TRBJ1-1; TRBD1 aligns across 9 bases. The CDR3 has 15 residues. Trimming took 6 bases from V and 3 from J; bases not matched to a gene: 8. The V gene's germline CDR1 is MNHEY and CDR2 SVGAGI. As DNA, the CDR3 is TGTGCCAGCAGCCTATCCGGGACAGGGCACACTGAAGCTTTCTTT. Its translation is CASSLSGTGHTEAFF.

V usage is TRBV21-1 and J usage is TRBJ1-2. TRBV21-1 counts as a pseudogene. This CDR3 has 13 amino acids. The CDR3 sequence is CASSIVMFYGYTF. DNA for the CDR3: TGTGCCAGCAGCATCGTAATGTTCTATGGCTACACCTTC.

This chain uses TRBV9 with TRBJ1-1; D is perhaps TRBD1 (5 bases). The germline CDR1 and CDR2 sequences are SGDLS and YYNGEE. The CDR3 loop spans 17 amino acids. V lost 0 bases and J 0 bases, leaving 15 bases between the germline ends. The CDR3 DNA reads as TGTGCCAGCAGCGTAGAGGTCAGGGTAGGCATGAACACTGAAGCTTTCTTT. Amino acids: CASSVEVRVGMNTEAFF.

V is TRBV9 and J is TRBJ1-2, with D uncertain. The CDR3 totals 15 residues. Germline-derived CDR1 and CDR2 are SGDLS and YYNGEE. V was shortened by 0 bases and J by 6 bases, with 15 bases between the two germline ends. Here the CDR3 DNA reads TGTGCCAGCAGCGTAGTGGGAGGGCAGGTCAATGGCTACACCTTC. This codes for CASSVVGGQVNGYTF.

The chain links TRBV7-2 to TRBJ2-1, with 7 bases matching TRBD1. Losses at the gene ends were 2 bases for V and 8 bases for J; bases not matched to a gene: 9. Germline CDR1 reads SGHTA; CDR2 reads FQGNSA. The CDR3 runs 15 residues. This CDR3 is CASSLRGRGPDEQFF. The CDR3 nucleotides read TGTGCCAGCAGCTTACGGGGTAGGGGGCCGGATGAGCAGTTCTTC.

The chain joins TRBV29-1 to TRBJ1-2; D might be TRBD1 (6 bases). CDR1 is SQVTM and CDR2 is ANQGSEA in the germline V gene. This CDR3 has 13 residues. The germline V and J ends were trimmed by 4 bases and 3 bases, with 12 bases remaining between them. The CDR3 nucleotides are TGCAGCGTTGTGTGGAACAGGGACTATGGCTACACCTTC. This translates into CSVVWNRDYGYTF. The entire variable domain, with the rest obtained from reference TRBV29-1 and TRBJ1-2, is as follows: SAVISQKPSRDICQRGTSLTIQCQVDSQVTMMFWYRQQPGQSLTLIATANQGSEATYESGFVIDKFPISRPNLTFSTLTVSNMSPEDSSIYLCSVVWNRDYGYTFGSGTRLTVV.

The CDR3 loop reads CASSWTEPNEKLFF. Here the CDR3 DNA reads TGCGCCAGCAGCTGGACAGAACCTAATGAAAAACTGTTTTTT. The chain joins TRBV5-1 to TRBJ1-4, with D possibly being TRBD1 (6 bases). V lost 3 bases and J 3 bases, leaving 9 bases between the germline ends. This CDR3 spans 14 amino acids. The germline V gene has CDR1 SGHRS and CDR2 YFSETQ.